This entry lists 4 T cell receptor beta chains sequenced from one sample in a study of T cells in Graves' hyperthyroidism and ophthalmopathy. RNA transcripts yielded amplified TCR beta CDR3 regions. The TCR CDR3 was amplified in a first-round RT-PCR using the HTBI primer set. TCRdb itself ran the multiplex PCR reads through MiXCR, one entry per CDR3 protein. The data show 270,000 or so distinct CDR3 sequences, less than 30% seen once. What was sequenced was blood. These TCRs come from a man aged 40-50 years with Graves' hyperthyroidism that later progressed to Graves' ophthalmopathy.

This clonotype was detected many times. V usage is TRBV2 and J usage is TRBJ1-5; D uncertain. The CDR3 length is 15 residues. Trimming cost V 6 bases and J 0 bases, with 12 bases left between them. The germline CDR1 and CDR2 sequences are SNHLY and FYNNEI. CDR3 nucleotides: TGTGCCAGCAGCTCCCGACTGAATAGCAATCAGCCCCAGCATTTT. Translation: CASSSRLNSNQPQHF.

The sample holds a few counts of this clonotype. The chain has TRBV19 and TRBJ1-1; D gene unclear. Per germline, CDR1 LNHDA and CDR2 SQIVND (reference sequence). CDR3 size: 16 residues. V was shortened by 3 bases and J by 1 base, with 15 bases between the two germline ends. DNA for the CDR3: TGTGCCAGTAGTATTTCGTACAGAGTGGCGAACACTGAAGCTTTCTTT. Residues: CASSISYRVANTEAFF.

This clonotype was seen repeatedly, ten times or more. The V gene is TRBV9, the J gene TRBJ1-1, with no clear D. Deletions cut 3 bases from V and 0 bases from J, with 9 bases between. Germline V gene sequence: CDR1 SGDLS, CDR2 YYNGEE. The CDR3 totals 14 residues. CDR3 sequence reads: CASSELTVNTEAFF. For the CDR3, the DNA is TGTGCCAGCAGCGAACTGACGGTGAACACTGAAGCTTTCTTT.

There are many counts of this clonotype. The chain carries TRBV7-2 and TRBJ2-5; TRBD1 is a possible D gene (5 bases). The CDR3 consists of 13 residues. In germline, CDR1 is SGHTA, CDR2 FQGNSA. Trimming pared 3 bases from V and 4 bases from J, leaving 9 bases between. The CDR3 region is CASSFRTRETQYF. The CDR3 DNA follows: TGTGCCAGCAGCTTCCGGACAAGAGAGACCCAGTACTTC.